This T cell receptor (beta chain) was recorded in a study of blood T cells in healthy people across ages. Study results and limitations: Estimates of total diversity, which came from one million sequenced T cells, were considered to be underestimates. Expanded clonotype changes were possibly confounded by unknown donor CMV status.

A sample-barcoded 5' primer and a J-beta primer mix were used in a second PCR of roughly 6 to 12 cycles. Tags on each cDNA molecule came from a template-switch adaptor with 12 random nucleotides. Each sample yielded at least 3 million CDR3-containing paired-end reads. One entry per CDR3 protein results from TCRdb running MiXCR on the 5' RACE reads. The data hold hundreds of thousands of distinct CDR3 sequences, with 25% to 30% observed a single time. This clonotype was seen at least ten times. Its antigen is as yet unknown. The germline CDR1 and CDR2 sequences are SGHRS and YFSETQ. Trimming pared 2 bases from V and 1 base from J, leaving 7 bases between. This CDR3 has 13 residues.

The chain joins TRBV5-1 to TRBJ2-7, with D perhaps matching TRBD1 (5 bases). The sequence derives from a woman older than 75 in good health. Sequencing was done on a sample of blood. The CDR3: CASSFRDSYEQYF. CDR3 nucleotides: TGCGCCAGCAGCTTCAGGGATTCCTACGAGCAGTACTTC.